This TCR beta chain was identified during a study of blood T cell repertoires in COVID-19. Study-wide background: Samples taken during acute and convalescent COVID-19 were collected in the United States, Italy and Spain. T cells, B-cell-depleted T cells, or PBMCs supplied cDNA or gDNA.

The CDR3 has 14 amino acids. The J segment lost 1 base and the V segment lost 3 bases, leaving 2 bases of the junction unmatched. The germline gives CDR1 SGHRS, CDR2 YFSETQ. Original analysis: Amplified reference gene primers provided the basis for estimating nucleated cell counts. Clones were read by immunoSEQ multiplex PCR, and TCRdb kept only the in-frame ones, dropping some. The V and J calls and clone size are taken from that table; D and trimming were inferred from the DNA. This sample has 70,000 or so clones, with approximately 85% found just once. The sequencing sample was made of peripheral blood. This chain connects TRBV5-1 to TRBJ2-3; 7 positions match TRBD1. The TCR sequence derives from a woman at least 80 years old with active or convalescent COVID-19. Here the CDR3 reads CASSYDRGTDTQYF. DNA of the CDR3: TGCGCCAGCAGCTATGACAGGGGCACAGATACGCAGTATTTT.